The 21 T cell receptor beta chains below come from one sample, sequenced in a study of T cells in localized non-small cell lung cancer. This table comes from immunoSEQ multiplex PCR, and its TCRdb copy is limited to in-frame clones, with some not included. The table includes approximately 52,000 clones, approximately 80% detected once. This sample comprised peripheral blood, obtained before any cancer treatment. The origin of the receptors is a man aged 35-69 years with stage I squamous cell lung carcinoma.

The rearrangement links TRBV19 to TRBJ1-2; the match to TRBD1 covers 8 bases. Trimming removed 5 bases from V and 5 bases from J; junction bases left unmatched: 10. Per germline, CDR1 LNHDA and CDR2 SQIVND (reference sequence). The CDR3 length is 15 residues. This CDR3 is CASSGAGGRWYGYTF. As DNA, the CDR3 is TGTGCCAGTAGTGGGGCAGGGGGCAGGTGGTATGGCTACACCTTC.

V is TRBV30 and J is TRBJ2-7; D is perhaps TRBD1 or TRBD2 (7 bases each). V was pared by 1 base and J by 3 bases, with 13 bases between. CDR1 and CDR2 (germline): GTSNPN, SVGIG (reference sequence). The CDR3 sequence is 14 residues long. The CDR3, as DNA: TGTGCCTGGAGTGAAGGGGGCGGGGGCTACGAGCAGTACTTC. As protein: CAWSEGGGGYEQYF.

The chain has TRBV5-4 and TRBJ2-5; 10 positions agree with TRBD1. V lost 4 bases to trimming and J lost 4 bases; unmatched junction nucleotides: 7. Germline CDR1 is SGHNT and CDR2 is YYREEE (reference sequence). The CDR3 is 15 amino acids. CDR3 DNA: TGTGCCAGCAGCGGGGGACAGGGGATAGGAGAGACCCAGTACTTC. It codes for CASSGGQGIGETQYF. Full variable domain (rest looked up from reference TRBV5-4 and TRBJ2-5): ETGVTQSPTHLIKTRGQQVTLRCSSQSGHNTVSWYQQALGQGPQFIFQYYREEENGRGNFPPRFSGLQFPNYSSELNVNALELDDSALYLCASSGGQGIGETQYFGPGTRLLVL.

The chain joins TRBV5-5 to TRBJ2-3; unclear D gene. V was pared by 0 bases and J by 2 bases, with 7 bases between. Germline assignment: CDR1 SGHKS and CDR2 YYEKEE (reference sequence). This CDR3 is built from 14 residues. For the CDR3, the DNA is TGTGCCAGCAGCTTGGGGGCTAACACAGATACGCAGTATTTT. It is translated as CASSLGANTDTQYF.

The rearrangement links TRBV5-1 to TRBJ1-1; D is ambiguous. V was shortened by 0 bases and J by 1 base, with 4 bases between the two germline ends. Germline V CDR1 and CDR2: SGHRS, YFSETQ. The CDR3 is 13 residues long. The CDR3, as DNA: TGCGCCAGCAGCTTGGACACGAACACTGAAGCTTTCTTT. This translates into CASSLDTNTEAFF. Looking up the rest from reference TRBV5-1 and TRBJ1-1 gives the full variable domain: KAGVTQTPRYLIKTRGQQVTLSCSPISGHRSVSWYQQTPGQGLQFLFEYFSETQRNKGNFPGRFSGRQFSNSRSEMNVSTLELGDSALYLCASSLDTNTEAFFGQGTRLTVV.

The chain recombines TRBV6-5 with TRBJ2-7, with a tentative D call TRBD1 (5 bases). The CDR3 spans 12 residues. CDR1 and CDR2 from the germline V gene are MNHEY and SVGAGI. V lost 11 bases, J lost 6 bases, and 17 bases lay in between. CDR3: CALGQGNSEQYF. The CDR3 DNA sequence: TGTGCCCTCGGCCAGGGAAATAGCGAGCAGTACTTC.

V gene TRBV5-1 combines with J gene TRBJ1-6, with TRBD1 matching over 9 bases. CDR1 is SGHRS and CDR2 is YFSETQ in the germline V gene. J gave up 13 bases and V 0 bases, and 8 bases lay outside the gene matches. This CDR3 has 15 amino acids. CDR3 region: CASSLGQGELYPLHF. CDR3 nucleotide sequence: TGCGCCAGCAGCTTGGGACAGGGGGAGTTGTATCCCCTCCACTTT.

This sequence joins TRBV28 and TRBJ1-5; D uncertain. Trimming removed 7 bases at V and 7 bases at J, with 14 bases between. This CDR3 has 13 residues. Germline CDR1 reads MDHEN; CDR2 reads SYDVKM. This chain's CDR3 is CASTWRGGQPQHF. CDR3 in DNA: TGTGCCAGCACCTGGCGGGGAGGGCAGCCCCAGCATTTT. Full variable domain (missing parts from reference TRBV28 and TRBJ1-5): DVKVTQSSRYLVKRTGEKVFLECVQDMDHENMFWYRQDPGLGLRLIYFSYDVKMKEKGDIPEGYSVSREKKERFSLILESASTNQTSMYLCASTWRGGQPQHFGDGTRLSIL.

The chain links TRBV10-3 to TRBJ2-3; D may match TRBD1 or TRBD2 (5 bases each). Trimming pared 4 bases from V and 2 bases from J, leaving 10 bases between. CDR1 and CDR2 (germline): ENHRY, SYGVKD. This CDR3 contains 14 residues. This chain's CDR3 is CAISGPGPTDTQYF. For the CDR3, the DNA is TGTGCCATCAGTGGCCCGGGACCCACAGATACGCAGTATTTT.

This chain links TRBV6-5 with TRBJ1-1; possibly TRBD1 for D (6 bases). Trimming left V 1 base short and J 1 base short, with 10 bases between. Germline values: CDR1 MNHEY, CDR2 SVGAGI. The CDR3 has 15 amino acids. In DNA, the CDR3 is TGTGCCAGCAGTTACTGGGGGGCCCCGAACACTGAAGCTTTCTTT. Translating it yields CASSYWGAPNTEAFF.

The chain couples TRBV30 to TRBJ1-5; no clear D gene. The CDR3 runs 15 residues. V lost 3 bases and J 2 bases, leaving 14 bases between the germline ends. Germline V lookup: CDR1 GTSNPN, CDR2 SVGIG (reference sequence). Written as DNA, the CDR3 is TGTGCCTGGAGGGCGCAAGGGTTGGGCAATCAGCCCCAGCATTTT. Translation gives CAWRAQGLGNQPQHF.

This clone has a handful of counts. This rearrangement joins TRBV7-2 to TRBJ1-5; unclear D gene. With 5 bases removed from V and 2 bases from J, the gap between germline ends came to 13 bases. The CDR3 loop spans 15 amino acids. Germline lookup yields CDR1 SGHTA and CDR2 FQGNSA. This chain's CDR3 is CASSRAARGNQPQHF. DNA of the CDR3: TGTGCCAGCAGCCGGGCAGCCAGAGGCAATCAGCCCCAGCATTTT.

This clone was observed a few times. The gene calls are TRBV28 and TRBJ1-1; possible D gene TRBD1, 5 bases. CDR3 length: 14 amino acids. Germline V gene data show CDR1 as MDHEN and CDR2 as SYDVKM. The V end was cut by 5 bases, the J end by 1 base, with 11 bases between. CDR3 nucleotide sequence: TGTGCCAGCAGTCCGGGACTCAGGAACACTGAAGCTTTCTTT. Translated, it gives CASSPGLRNTEAFF.

The chain is built from TRBV10-3 and TRBJ2-3; 10 nucleotides align to TRBD2. Germline V gives CDR1 ENHRY, CDR2 SYGVKD. CDR3 length equals 16 residues. After removal of 2 bases from V and 2 bases from J, the junction contained 4 bases not matched to a gene. DNA for the CDR3: TGTGCCATCAGTGAGCCTAGCGGGGGAATCACAGATACGCAGTATTTT. Its protein product is CAISEPSGGITDTQYF.

The chain employs TRBV6-6 and TRBJ2-7; D is perhaps TRBD1 (6 bases). Trimming stripped 4 bases from V and 4 bases from J, with 17 bases between. The germline gives CDR1 MNHNY, CDR2 SVGAGI (reference sequence). The CDR3 covers 15 residues. The CDR3 DNA reads as TGTGCCAGCAGTTCCCACGACAGGTCCCCTTACGAGCAGTACTTC. This translates into CASSSHDRSPYEQYF.

The chain has TRBV5-1 and TRBJ1-1, with 8 bases identical to TRBD1. The germline V gene encodes CDR1 SGHRS and CDR2 YFSETQ. V was pared by 1 base and J by 1 base, with 3 bases of the junction left unmatched. The CDR3 is made up of 15 amino acids. The CDR3 protein is CASSLSGTGNTEAFF. The CDR3 DNA sequence: TGCGCCAGCAGCTTGTCCGGGACAGGGAACACTGAAGCTTTCTTT.

The rearrangement uses TRBV7-8 and TRBJ2-4; 8 nucleotides agree with TRBD2. The CDR3 contains 15 residues. Trimming at V came to 0 bases and at J to 7 bases, leaving 5 bases not matched to a gene. Germline CDR1 is SGHVS and CDR2 is FQNEAQ. The CDR3 sequence is CASSLAGGGRNIQYF. CDR3 nucleotide sequence: TGTGCCAGCAGCTTAGCAGGCGGGGGGCGGAACATTCAGTACTTC.

This chain uses TRBV28 with TRBJ1-1; D gene uncertain. CDR1 MDHEN and CDR2 SYDVKM come from the germline V gene. The CDR3 contains 12 residues. The germline V and J ends were trimmed by 3 bases and 11 bases, with 13 bases remaining between them. CDR3 loop: CASSFGSFGAFF. As DNA, the CDR3 is TGTGCCAGCAGTTTTGGGAGCTTCGGGGCTTTCTTT.

Concerning this clone itself: The junction differs from germline at one of its ends, possibly a read error. The chain links TRBV14 to TRBJ2-7; 9 nucleotides line up with TRBD1. The V gene's germline CDR1 is SGHDN and CDR2 FVKESK. CDR3 size: 14 residues. CDR3 coding DNA: TGTGCCAGCAGCCGAGGGACAGGGTTATACGCGCAGTACTTC. Amino acid sequence: CASSRGTGLYAQYF.

This chain connects TRBV29-1 to TRBJ1-4; TRBD1 might be the D (6 bases). The V and J ends lost 5 bases and 2 bases respectively, with 12 bases between them. The CDR3 has 14 residues. The germline CDR1 and CDR2 sequences are SQVTM and ANQGSEA. CDR3 protein: CSVRQGSTNEKLFF. The CDR3, as DNA: TGCAGCGTTCGTCAGGGGTCGACTAATGAAAAACTGTTTTTT.

The V call is TRBV6-5, the J call TRBJ1-2; D call uncertain. Germline V gene lookup returns CDR1 MNHEY and CDR2 SVGAGI. Trimming removed 2 bases from V and 7 bases from J, with 17 bases in between. The CDR3 runs to 15 residues. Here the CDR3 reads CASSYQQTGGGGYTF. CDR3 coding DNA: TGTGCCAGCAGTTACCAACAGACGGGTGGTGGTGGCTACACCTTC.